The sample holds many counts of the clone carrying this T cell receptor beta chain. What it recognizes is unknown. This sample was included in a study of T cell repertoires in cytomegalovirus infection. Study information: Evidence of both CMV infection and a matching HLA type came from public TCR beta signatures. Broader study findings: The ex vivo response was dominated by HLA-C-restricted CMV-specific TCR beta clonotypes.

Trimming took 2 bases from V and 3 from J, leaving 11 bases between them. The germline V gene encodes CDR1 SGHTA and CDR2 FQGNSA. The CDR3 is 14 residues long. TCRdb redid the calling of the reads with MiXCR, one entry per CDR3 protein. The sample lists hundreds of thousands of distinct CDR3 sequences; 9% to 9.5% were seen once. This clonotype was sampled from a human donor in good health (CMV status not recorded). Some clones in this sample may be carry-over from other donors' samples. The chain is built from TRBV7-2 and TRBJ2-7, with a tentative D call TRBD2 (6 bases). Sequenced sample: PBMCs. The CDR3 nucleotides are TGTGCCAGCAGCTTAACCCCCGGGGGCTACGAGCAGTACTTC. Translation: CASSLTPGGYEQYF.